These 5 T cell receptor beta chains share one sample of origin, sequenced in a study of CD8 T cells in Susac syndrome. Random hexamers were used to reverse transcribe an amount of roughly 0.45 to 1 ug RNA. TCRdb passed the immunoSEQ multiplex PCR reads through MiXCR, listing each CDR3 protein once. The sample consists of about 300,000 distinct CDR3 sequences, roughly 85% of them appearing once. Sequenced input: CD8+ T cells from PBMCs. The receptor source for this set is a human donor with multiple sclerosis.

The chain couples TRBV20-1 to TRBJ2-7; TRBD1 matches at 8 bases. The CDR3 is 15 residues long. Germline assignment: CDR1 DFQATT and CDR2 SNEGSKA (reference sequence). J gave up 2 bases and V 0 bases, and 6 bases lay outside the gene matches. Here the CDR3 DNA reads TGCAGTGCTAGAGATCTTGGGGACAGGCCCTACGAGCAGTACTTC. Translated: CSARDLGDRPYEQYF.

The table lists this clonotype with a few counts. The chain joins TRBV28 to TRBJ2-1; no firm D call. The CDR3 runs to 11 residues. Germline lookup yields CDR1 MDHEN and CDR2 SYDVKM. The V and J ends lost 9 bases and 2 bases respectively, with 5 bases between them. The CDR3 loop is CASSTYNEQFF. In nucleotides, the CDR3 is TGTGCCAGTAGTACCTACAATGAGCAGTTCTTC. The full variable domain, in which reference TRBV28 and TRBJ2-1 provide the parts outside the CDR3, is DVKVTQSSRYLVKRTGEKVFLECVQDMDHENMFWYRQDPGLGLRLIYFSYDVKMKEKGDIPEGYSVSREKKERFSLILESASTNQTSMYLCASSTYNEQFFGPGTRLTVL.

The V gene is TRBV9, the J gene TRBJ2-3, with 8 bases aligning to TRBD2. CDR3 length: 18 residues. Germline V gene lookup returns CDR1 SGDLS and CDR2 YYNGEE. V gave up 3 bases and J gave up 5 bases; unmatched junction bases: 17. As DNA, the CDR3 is TGTGCCAGCAGCGAGGGGGGAACCGGGACTAGTTTTAAAGATACGCAGTATTTT. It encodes CASSEGGTGTSFKDTQYF.

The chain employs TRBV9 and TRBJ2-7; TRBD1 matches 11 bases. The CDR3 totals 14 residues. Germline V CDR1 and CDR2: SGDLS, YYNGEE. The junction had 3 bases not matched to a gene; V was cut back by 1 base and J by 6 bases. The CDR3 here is CASSVSGTGGEQYF. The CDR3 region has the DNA TGTGCCAGCAGCGTATCGGGGACAGGGGGCGAGCAGTACTTC.

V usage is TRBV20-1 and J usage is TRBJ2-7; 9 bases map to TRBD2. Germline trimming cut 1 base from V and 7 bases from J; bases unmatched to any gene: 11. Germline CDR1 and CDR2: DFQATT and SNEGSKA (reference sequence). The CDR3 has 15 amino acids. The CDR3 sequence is CSARGRAGGRREQYF. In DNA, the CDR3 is TGCAGTGCTAGAGGCCGAGCGGGAGGCAGGAGGGAGCAGTACTTC.